This TCR beta chain was identified in a study of early T cells in non-severe SARS-CoV-2 infection. About the study: The sequenced material was bulk RNA from unsorted whole blood, and its chains were unpaired. Study conclusions and caveats: Private and CD4 specificities were missed by VDJdb matching, skewed to anti-spike CD8.

V dropped 6 bases and J dropped 3; count of bases not matched to a gene: 5. The CDR3 spans 14 residues. Tagging with unique molecular identifiers was applied to individual cDNA molecules. Using its own MiXCR run on the 5' RACE reads, TCRdb lists one record per CDR3 protein. The sample shows tens of thousands of distinct CDR3 sequences, 8% to 9% of them seen only once. Regarding this clonotype: No antigen is known for it.

The sequence was collected from an adult who was a healthcare worker with PCR-confirmed SARS-CoV-2 infection or an uninfected control (not recorded which). This chain connects TRBV12-3 or TRBV12-4 to TRBJ2-3; 8 bases are a match to TRBD2. Sequencing was done on a sample of whole blood. The CDR3 here is CASSRGGPTDTQYF. DNA of the CDR3: TGTGCCAGCAGCCGGGGGGGCCCGACAGATACGCAGTATTTT.